Below, 22 T cell receptor beta chains from the same sample are listed, as sequenced in a study of T cell responses to AZD1222 COVID-19 vaccine. Method: immunoSEQ multiplex PCR; TCRdb's copy keeps in-frame clones and lacks some. The sample gives under 150,000 clones, approximately 91% of which show up once; about 1.5% is in the top ten. Sequencing used peripheral blood, obtained on day 0 of AZD1222 vaccination. Receptors originate from an adult in good health.

The rearrangement joins TRBV6-2 or TRBV6-3 to TRBJ2-1; 7 nucleotides match TRBD2. There are 13 residues in the CDR3. Germline trimming cut 6 bases from V and 4 bases from J; bases unmatched to any gene: 3. CDR1 is MNHEY and CDR2 is SVGEGT in the germline V gene. The CDR3 nucleotides are TGTGCCAGCAGCGGACTAGTTTACAATGAGCAGTTCTTC. Its translation: CASSGLVYNEQFF.

For the CDR3, the DNA is TGTGCCAGCACCCAGCGGGCCCTCCCAGGGCCCTACAATGAGCAGTTCTTC. This encodes CASTQRALPGPYNEQFF. The chain carries TRBV6-4 and TRBJ2-1; tentative D call: TRBD2 (6 bases). The CDR3 runs to 17 residues. Trimming pared 7 bases from V and 2 bases from J, leaving 21 bases between. Germline CDR1 MRHNA, CDR2 SNTAGT.

This rearrangement joins TRBV11-3 to TRBJ1-1, with a weak D call TRBD1 (5 bases). V was pared by 1 base and J by 6 bases, with 12 bases between. CDR1 SGHNT and CDR2 YENEEA come from the germline V gene. The CDR3 spans 14 residues. The CDR3 is CASSLGQPSAEAFF. The CDR3 nucleotides are TGTGCCAGCAGCTTAGGACAGCCGAGCGCTGAAGCTTTCTTT.

The table lists this clone with a count of one. The chain couples TRBV6-5 to TRBJ1-6; D is uncertain. Germline V CDR1 and CDR2: MNHEY, SVGAGI. V dropped 10 bases and J dropped 8 bases, with 18 bases sitting between them. This CDR3 has 14 residues. CDR3 sequence: CATSSGPGDSPLHF. The DNA for the CDR3 is TGTGCCACTTCCTCGGGCCCCGGCGATTCACCCCTCCACTTT.

This clone has more than one count but fewer than ten. The rearrangement links TRBV2 to TRBJ1-5; D unclear. The V gene's germline CDR1 is SNHLY and CDR2 FYNNEI. The CDR3 has 11 residues. With 3 bases removed from V and 6 bases from J, the gap between germline ends came to 3 bases. This chain's CDR3 is CASSDGQPQHF. For the CDR3, the DNA is TGTGCCAGCAGTGATGGTCAGCCCCAGCATTTT.

This chain links TRBV5-6 with TRBJ2-7, with 10 bases that match TRBD2. The CDR3 is 15 amino acids. The V gene's germline CDR1 is SGHDT and CDR2 YYEEEE. Unmatched junction bases numbered 6, after V lost 4 bases and J lost 2 bases. The CDR3 region has the DNA TGTGCCAGCAGCCTCACTAGCGGGGCCGCCTACGAGCAGTACTTC. This sequence encodes CASSLTSGAAYEQYF. The whole variable domain, filled in from reference TRBV5-6 and TRBJ2-7, reads DAGVTQSPTHLIKTRGQQVTLRCSPKSGHDTVSWYQQALGQGPQFIFQYYEEEERQRGNFPDRFSGHQFPNYSSELNVNALLLGDSALYLCASSLTSGAAYEQYFGPGTRLTVT.

The sample holds one count of this clone. The rearrangement joins TRBV9 to TRBJ1-5; tentatively, D is TRBD1 (5 bases). The V end was cut by 4 bases, the J end by 6 bases, with 17 bases between. The CDR3 length is 15 residues. In germline, CDR1 is SGDLS, CDR2 YYNGEE. CDR3 nucleotide sequence: TGTGCCAGCAGCTTAGAGGGCAGGGACGGTCAGCCCCAGCATTTT. This sequence encodes CASSLEGRDGQPQHF.

The rearrangement joins TRBV29-1 to TRBJ2-1; TRBD2 matches at 11 bases. The V gene end was trimmed by 3 bases and the J gene end by 4 bases; junction bases not matched to a gene: 5. Germline V gene lookup returns CDR1 SQVTM and CDR2 ANQGSEA. CDR3 length: 15 amino acids. This CDR3 reads CSVEVTSGRYNEQFF. In DNA, the CDR3 is TGCAGCGTTGAGGTTACTAGCGGGAGATACAATGAGCAGTTCTTC.

The chain recombines TRBV28 with TRBJ2-1; D possibly corresponds to TRBD2 (5 bases). V shed 3 bases and J shed 4 bases, with 13 bases lying between them. Per the germline V gene, CDR1 is MDHEN and CDR2 is SYDVKM. The CDR3 runs 15 residues. This chain's CDR3 is CASSFRSGKYNEQFF. CDR3 in DNA: TGTGCCAGCAGTTTCCGAAGCGGCAAATACAATGAGCAGTTCTTC.

The chain couples TRBV6-1 to TRBJ1-4; D call uncertain. V lost 2 bases and J lost 0, with 7 bases in between. CDR3 length equals 15 residues. Germline loops: CDR1 MNHNS, CDR2 SASEGT. CDR3 coding DNA: TGTGCCAGCAGTGAATTCAGAGCAACTAATGAAAAACTGTTTTTT. This sequence encodes CASSEFRATNEKLFF.

The chain uses TRBV5-1 and TRBJ2-2, with TRBD1 matching over 9 bases. Per germline, CDR1 SGHRS and CDR2 YFSETQ. The CDR3 is 18 amino acids. The V gene end was trimmed by 1 base and the J gene end by 0 bases; junction bases not matched to a gene: 7. CDR3 in amino acids: CASSLRSTGGANTGELFF. In DNA, the CDR3 is TGCGCCAGCAGCTTGCGTTCTACAGGGGGCGCGAACACCGGGGAGCTGTTTTTT.

V gene TRBV6-6 combines with J gene TRBJ1-6, with TRBD1 as a possible D gene (5 bases). The CDR3 totals 12 residues. From germline, CDR1 is MNHNY and CDR2 SVGAGI (reference sequence). The germline V and J ends were trimmed by 10 bases and 6 bases, with 10 bases remaining between them. The CDR3 nucleotides read TGTGCCACAGGGTTGGGTAATTCACCCCTCCACTTT. Translation gives CATGLGNSPLHF.

Written as DNA, the CDR3 is TGTGCCAGAAGCCGGGGAGGAGGGACACCCTACTATAATTCACCCCTCCACTTT. Translated: CARSRGGGTPYYNSPLHF. The V and J genes are TRBV5-3 and TRBJ1-6; weak D call: TRBD1 (6 bases). TRBV5-3 is an ORF for which the function is uncertain. This CDR3 is built from 18 residues. V lost 4 bases and J lost 3, with 20 bases in between.

This chain connects TRBV28 to TRBJ1-1; D is uncertain. This CDR3 comprises 12 residues. V was pared by 2 bases and J by 6 bases, with 7 bases between. In germline, CDR1 is MDHEN, CDR2 SYDVKM. For the CDR3, the DNA is TGTGCCAGCAGTTTAAGTCTCTCTGAAGCTTTCTTT. Residues: CASSLSLSEAFF.

The gene calls are TRBV19 and TRBJ1-1; D is unclear. The V gene's germline CDR1 is LNHDA and CDR2 SQIVND (reference sequence). CDR3 length equals 13 residues. Trimming took 6 bases from V and 4 from J, leaving 12 bases between them. CDR3: CASSLGRFTEAFF. The CDR3 DNA reads TGTGCCAGTAGCCTGGGCAGATTCACTGAAGCTTTCTTT.

The CDR3: CASSFHRSYEQYF. Here the CDR3 DNA reads TGTGCCAGCAGTTTTCACAGATCCTACGAGCAGTACTTC. The genes are TRBV12-3 or TRBV12-4 and TRBJ2-7; no firm D call. V lost 3 bases and J lost 1, with 7 bases in between. The CDR3 length is 13 residues.

This clone was observed a single time. This sequence joins TRBV13 and TRBJ1-2, with 8 bases matching TRBD1. The CDR3 has 17 amino acids. CDR1 PRHDT and CDR2 FYEKMQ come from the germline V gene (reference sequence). Trimming cost V 1 base and J 5 bases; bases outside gene matches: 12. The CDR3 nucleotides are TGTGCCAGCAGCTTAGTAGGGACAGGAGCCCTCGATTATGGCTACACCTTC. Protein product: CASSLVGTGALDYGYTF.

The rearrangement joins TRBV5-4 to TRBJ1-3; D unresolved. The V and J ends lost 3 bases and 7 bases respectively, with 11 bases between them. The CDR3 has 13 residues. In germline, CDR1 is SGHNT, CDR2 YYREEE (reference sequence). Here the CDR3 DNA reads TGTGCCAGCAGCTACCCCTCCCGGAACACCATATATTTT. It codes for CASSYPSRNTIYF.

This rearrangement joins TRBV30 to TRBJ2-1; the D is unclear. The CDR3 consists of 13 residues. Germline CDR1 GTSNPN, CDR2 SVGIG (reference sequence). V was pared by 0 bases and J by 5 bases, with 8 bases between. The CDR3 bases are TGTGCCTGGAGTGTTGGTGGGAACAATGAGCAGTTCTTC. This gives the protein CAWSVGGNNEQFF.

This sequence joins TRBV7-8 and TRBJ2-3, with D perhaps matching TRBD1 (5 bases). The CDR3 is 15 residues long. V lost 2 bases and J lost 0, with 9 bases in between. Germline V gene lookup returns CDR1 SGHVS and CDR2 FQNEAQ. CDR3 residues: CASSLRGLSTDTQYF. In DNA form, the CDR3 reads TGTGCCAGCAGCTTAAGGGGATTAAGCACAGATACGCAGTATTTT.

The rearrangement joins TRBV15 to TRBJ1-1, with no clear D. The CDR3 consists of 14 residues. CDR1 is LNHNV, CDR2 YYDKDF, per germline (reference sequence). The germline V and J ends were trimmed by 0 bases and 5 bases, with 10 bases remaining between them. CDR3 sequence reads: CATSRDGRRTEAFF. The CDR3, as DNA: TGTGCCACCAGCAGAGATGGGAGAAGGACTGAAGCTTTCTTT.

The V call is TRBV7-9, the J call TRBJ2-3; D is possibly TRBD1 or TRBD2 (6 bases each). The CDR3 totals 15 residues. Per germline, CDR1 SEHNR and CDR2 FQNEAQ (reference sequence). V dropped 5 bases and J dropped 3 bases, with 15 bases sitting between them. The DNA of the CDR3 is TGTGCCAGCAGCCAAGCCGGGGGCGGAACAGATACGCAGTATTTT. Amino acids: CASSQAGGGTDTQYF.